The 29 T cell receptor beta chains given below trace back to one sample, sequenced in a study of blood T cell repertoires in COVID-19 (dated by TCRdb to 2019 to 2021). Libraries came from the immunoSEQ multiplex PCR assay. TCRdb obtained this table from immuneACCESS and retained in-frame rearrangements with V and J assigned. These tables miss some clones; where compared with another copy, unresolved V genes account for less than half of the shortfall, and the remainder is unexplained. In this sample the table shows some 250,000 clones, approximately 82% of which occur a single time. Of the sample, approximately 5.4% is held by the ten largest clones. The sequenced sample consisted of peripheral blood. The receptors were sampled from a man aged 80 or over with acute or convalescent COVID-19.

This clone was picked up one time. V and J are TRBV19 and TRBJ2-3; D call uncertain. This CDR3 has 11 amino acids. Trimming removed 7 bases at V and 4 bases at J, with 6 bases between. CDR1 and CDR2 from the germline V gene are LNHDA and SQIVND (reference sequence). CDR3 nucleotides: TGTGCCAGTACGTCCCCAGATACGCAGTATTTT. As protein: CASTSPDTQYF.

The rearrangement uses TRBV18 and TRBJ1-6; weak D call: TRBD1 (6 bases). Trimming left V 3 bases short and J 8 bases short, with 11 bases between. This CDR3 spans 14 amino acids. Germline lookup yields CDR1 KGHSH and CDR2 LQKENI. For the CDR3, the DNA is TGTGCCAGCTCACCGGGACACGGTCATTCACCCCTCCACTTT. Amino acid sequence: CASSPGHGHSPLHF.

CDR3 sequence (DNA): TGCAGCGTTGAAGAGGACCACAGGGGTTTGAGGGGCTACACCTTC. As protein: CSVEEDHRGLRGYTF. The gene calls are TRBV29-1 and TRBJ1-2, with 7 bases matching TRBD1. V lost 0 bases and J lost 8; bases outside the gene matches: 12. The CDR3 contains 15 residues. Germline lookup yields CDR1 SQVTM and CDR2 ANQGSEA.

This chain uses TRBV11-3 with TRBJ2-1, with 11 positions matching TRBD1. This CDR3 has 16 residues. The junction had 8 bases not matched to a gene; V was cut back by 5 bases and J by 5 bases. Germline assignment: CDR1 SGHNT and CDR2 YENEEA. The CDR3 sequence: CASSLFGTGGNNEQFF. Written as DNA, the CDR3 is TGTGCCAGCAGCCTCTTCGGGACAGGGGGGAACAATGAGCAGTTCTTC.

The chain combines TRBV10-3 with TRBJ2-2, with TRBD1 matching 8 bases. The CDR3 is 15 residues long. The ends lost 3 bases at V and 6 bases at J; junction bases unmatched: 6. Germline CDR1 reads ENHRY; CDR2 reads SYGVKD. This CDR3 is CAISEPTGAAGELFF. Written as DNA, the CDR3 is TGTGCCATCAGTGAACCGACAGGGGCGGCCGGGGAGCTGTTTTTT.

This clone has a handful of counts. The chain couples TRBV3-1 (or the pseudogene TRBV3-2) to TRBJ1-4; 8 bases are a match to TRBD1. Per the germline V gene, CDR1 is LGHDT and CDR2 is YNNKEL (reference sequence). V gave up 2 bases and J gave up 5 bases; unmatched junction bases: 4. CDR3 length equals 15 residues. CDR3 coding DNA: TGTGCCAGCAGCCAACGGACAGGGTCGAATGAAAAACTGTTTTTT. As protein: CASSQRTGSNEKLFF.

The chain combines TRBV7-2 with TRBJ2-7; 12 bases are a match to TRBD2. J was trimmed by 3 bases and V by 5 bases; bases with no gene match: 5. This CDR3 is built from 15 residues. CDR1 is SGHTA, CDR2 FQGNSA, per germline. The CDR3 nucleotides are TGTGCCAGCAGCCTAGGGACTAGCGGGTTCTACGAGCAGTACTTC. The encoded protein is CASSLGTSGFYEQYF.

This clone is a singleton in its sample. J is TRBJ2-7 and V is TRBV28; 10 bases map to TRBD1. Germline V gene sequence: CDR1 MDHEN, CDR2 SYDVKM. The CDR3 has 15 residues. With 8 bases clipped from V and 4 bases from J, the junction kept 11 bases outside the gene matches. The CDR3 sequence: CASSDRGPTPYEQYF. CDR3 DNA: TGTGCCAGCTCTGACAGGGGGCCAACACCATACGAGCAGTACTTC.

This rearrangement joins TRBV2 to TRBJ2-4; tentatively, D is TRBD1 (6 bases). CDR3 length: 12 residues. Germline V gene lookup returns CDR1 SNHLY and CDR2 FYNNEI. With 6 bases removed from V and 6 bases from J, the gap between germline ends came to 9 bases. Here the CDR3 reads CASSGDTNIQYF. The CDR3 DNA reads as TGTGCCAGCAGCGGGGACACAAACATTCAGTACTTC. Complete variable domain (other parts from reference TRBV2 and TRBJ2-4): EPEVTQTPSHQVTQMGQEVILRCVPISNHLYFYWYRQILGQKVEFLVSFYNNEISEKSEIFDDQFSVERPDGSNFTLKIRSTKLEDSAMYFCASSGDTNIQYFGAGTRLSVL.

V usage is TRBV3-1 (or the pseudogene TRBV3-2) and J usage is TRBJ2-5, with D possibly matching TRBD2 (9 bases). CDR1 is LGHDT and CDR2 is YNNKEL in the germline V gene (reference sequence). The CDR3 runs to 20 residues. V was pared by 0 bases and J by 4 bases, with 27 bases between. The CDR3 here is CASSQDRGTSLTGAGETQYF. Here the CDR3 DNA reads TGTGCCAGCAGCCAAGACAGGGGGACTAGCTTGACAGGGGCCGGAGAGACCCAGTACTTC.

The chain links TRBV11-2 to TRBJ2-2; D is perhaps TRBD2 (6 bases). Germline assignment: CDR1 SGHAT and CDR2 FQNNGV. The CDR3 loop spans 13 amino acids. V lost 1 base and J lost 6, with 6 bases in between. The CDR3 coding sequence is TGTGCCAGCAGCTTAGGGGGGGCCGGGGAGCTGTTTTTT. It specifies CASSLGGAGELFF.

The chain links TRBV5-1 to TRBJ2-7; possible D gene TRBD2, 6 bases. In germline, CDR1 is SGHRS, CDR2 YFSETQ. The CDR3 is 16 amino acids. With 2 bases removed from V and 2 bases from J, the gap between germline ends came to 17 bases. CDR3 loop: CASSLEINRRAYEQYF. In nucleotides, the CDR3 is TGCGCCAGCAGCTTAGAGATCAACAGGAGGGCCTACGAGCAGTACTTC.

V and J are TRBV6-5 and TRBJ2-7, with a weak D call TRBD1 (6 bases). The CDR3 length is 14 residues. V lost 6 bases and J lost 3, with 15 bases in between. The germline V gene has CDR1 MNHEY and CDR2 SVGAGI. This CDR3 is CASSRTGRGYEQYF. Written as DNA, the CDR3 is TGTGCCAGCAGCCGCACAGGGCGAGGCTACGAGCAGTACTTC.

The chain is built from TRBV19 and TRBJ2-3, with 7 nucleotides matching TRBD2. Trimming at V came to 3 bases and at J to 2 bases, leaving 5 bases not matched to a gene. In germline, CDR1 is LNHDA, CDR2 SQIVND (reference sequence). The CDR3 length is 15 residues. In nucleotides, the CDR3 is TGTGCCAGTAGTATTTTGGGAGGGGCCACAGATACGCAGTATTTT. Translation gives CASSILGGATDTQYF.

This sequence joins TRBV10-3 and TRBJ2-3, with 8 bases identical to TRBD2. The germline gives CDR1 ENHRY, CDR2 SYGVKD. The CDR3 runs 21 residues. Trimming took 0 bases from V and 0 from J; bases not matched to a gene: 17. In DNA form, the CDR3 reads TGTGCCATCAGTGAGTCGAGTGGGCGGTCGAGCGGGAGCTCTAGCACAGATACGCAGTATTTT. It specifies CAISESSGRSSGSSSTDTQYF.

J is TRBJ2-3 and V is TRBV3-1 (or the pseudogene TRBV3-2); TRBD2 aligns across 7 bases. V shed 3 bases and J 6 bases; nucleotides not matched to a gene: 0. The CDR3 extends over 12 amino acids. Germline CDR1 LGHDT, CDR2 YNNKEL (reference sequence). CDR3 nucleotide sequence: TGTGCCAGCAGCCAGGGGGGGGATACGCAGTATTTT. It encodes CASSQGGDTQYF.

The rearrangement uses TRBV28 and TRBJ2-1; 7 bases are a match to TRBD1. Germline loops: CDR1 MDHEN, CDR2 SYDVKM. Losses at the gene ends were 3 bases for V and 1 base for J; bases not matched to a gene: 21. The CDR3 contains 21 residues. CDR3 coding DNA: TGTGCCAGCAGTTTTTGGGCAGGGGGTCGCCTCGGAGTGAGGTCCTACAATGAGCAGTTCTTC. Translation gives CASSFWAGGRLGVRSYNEQFF.

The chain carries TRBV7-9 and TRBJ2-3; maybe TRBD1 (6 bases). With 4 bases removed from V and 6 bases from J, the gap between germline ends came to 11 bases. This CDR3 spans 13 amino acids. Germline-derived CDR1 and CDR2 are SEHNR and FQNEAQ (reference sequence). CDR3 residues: CASSSAGVDTQYF. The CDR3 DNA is TGTGCCAGCAGCTCCGCAGGGGTCGATACGCAGTATTTT.

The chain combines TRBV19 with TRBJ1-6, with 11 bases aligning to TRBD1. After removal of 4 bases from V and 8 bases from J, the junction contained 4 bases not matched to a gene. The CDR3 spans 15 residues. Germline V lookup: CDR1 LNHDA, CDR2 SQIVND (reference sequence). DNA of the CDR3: TGTGCCAGTAGTAAAGGACAGGGGGCTGATTCACCCCTCCACTTT. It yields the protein CASSKGQGADSPLHF.

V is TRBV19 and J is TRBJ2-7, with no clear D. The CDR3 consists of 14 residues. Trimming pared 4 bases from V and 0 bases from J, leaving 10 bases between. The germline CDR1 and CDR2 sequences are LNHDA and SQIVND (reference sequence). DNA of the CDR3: TGTGCCAGTAGTACCTCCGGGTCCTCCTACGAGCAGTACTTC. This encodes CASSTSGSSYEQYF.

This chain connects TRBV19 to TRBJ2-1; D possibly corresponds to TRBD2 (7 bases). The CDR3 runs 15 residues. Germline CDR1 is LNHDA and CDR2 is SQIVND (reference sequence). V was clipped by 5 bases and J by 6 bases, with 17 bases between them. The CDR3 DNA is TGTGCCAGTAGTCGGTCCCGGGGGGCTGTCAATGAGCAGTTCTTC. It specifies CASSRSRGAVNEQFF.

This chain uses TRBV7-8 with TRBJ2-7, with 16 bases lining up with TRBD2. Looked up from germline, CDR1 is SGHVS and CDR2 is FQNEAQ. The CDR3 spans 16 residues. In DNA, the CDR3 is TGTGCAACCTCCGGGACTAGCGGGGGGGCATTTTCGGAGCAGTACTTC. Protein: CATSGTSGGAFSEQYF.

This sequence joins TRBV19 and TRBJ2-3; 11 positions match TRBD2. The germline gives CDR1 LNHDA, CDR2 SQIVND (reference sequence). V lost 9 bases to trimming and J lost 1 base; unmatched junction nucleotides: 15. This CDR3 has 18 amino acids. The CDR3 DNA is TGTGCCAGCGGTCCTGGCACTAGCGGGAGATCGGGCACAGATACGCAGTATTTT. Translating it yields CASGPGTSGRSGTDTQYF.

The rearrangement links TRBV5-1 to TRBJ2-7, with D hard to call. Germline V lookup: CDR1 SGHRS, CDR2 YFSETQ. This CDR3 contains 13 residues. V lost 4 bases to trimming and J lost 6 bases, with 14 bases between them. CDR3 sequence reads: CASSDRVLGEQYF. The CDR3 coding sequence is TGCGCCAGCAGCGACCGGGTTTTGGGCGAGCAGTACTTC.

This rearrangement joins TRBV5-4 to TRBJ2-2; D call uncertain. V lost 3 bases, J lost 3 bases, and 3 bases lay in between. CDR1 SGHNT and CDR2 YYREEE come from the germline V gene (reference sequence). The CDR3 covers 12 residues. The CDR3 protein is CASSSYTGELFF. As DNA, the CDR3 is TGTGCCAGCAGCTCTTACACCGGGGAGCTGTTTTTT.

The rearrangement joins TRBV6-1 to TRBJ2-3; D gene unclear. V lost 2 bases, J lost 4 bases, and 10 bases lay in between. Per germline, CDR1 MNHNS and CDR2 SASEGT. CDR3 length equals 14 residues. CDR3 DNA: TGTGCCAGCAGTGAACTCGCGGTAGCAGATACGCAGTATTTT. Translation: CASSELAVADTQYF.

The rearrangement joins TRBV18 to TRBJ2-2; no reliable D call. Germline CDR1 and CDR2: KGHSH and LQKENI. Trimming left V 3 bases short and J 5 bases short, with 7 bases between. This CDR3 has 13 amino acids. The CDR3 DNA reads TGTGCCAGCTCACCCCCCGGGACCGGGGAGCTGTTTTTT. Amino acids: CASSPPGTGELFF.

The CDR3 spells CAWTSSGVYEQYF. CDR3 in DNA: TGTGCCTGGACCTCTAGCGGGGTATACGAGCAGTACTTC. The gene calls are TRBV30 and TRBJ2-7, with TRBD2 identical over 9 bases. V shed 4 bases, J shed 4 bases, and the junction held 5 bases outside the gene matches. This CDR3 is built from 13 residues. Looked up from germline, CDR1 is GTSNPN and CDR2 is SVGIG (reference sequence).

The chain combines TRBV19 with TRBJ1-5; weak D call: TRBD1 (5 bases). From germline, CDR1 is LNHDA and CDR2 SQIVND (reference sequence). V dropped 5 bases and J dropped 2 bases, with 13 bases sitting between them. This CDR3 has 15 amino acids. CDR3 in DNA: TGTGCCAGTAGTGCAGGGCAAGGAGGCAATCAGCCCCAGCATTTT. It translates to CASSAGQGGNQPQHF.